This T cell receptor (beta chain) comes out of a study of regulatory T cells in long-lasting Graves disease. Background on the study: The definition of persistent Graves' disease was over 5 years of antithyroid drugs with positive TSH receptor antibodies. Findings and limits, study-wide: Segments TRBV28, TRBJ1-2 and TRBJ2-5 showed preferential usage in persistent disease. A limited number of samples was an acknowledged limitation.

For TCR beta, libraries came from iRepertoire HTBI primers and Arm-PCR of CDR3 regions. MiXCR was run by TCRdb on the multiplex PCR reads, yielding one entry per CDR3 protein. The sample has about 340,000 distinct CDR3 sequences; around 19% are singletons. V lost 3 bases and J lost 3; bases outside the gene matches: 4. Germline assignment: CDR1 SNHLY and CDR2 FYNNEI. This CDR3 spans 14 amino acids. Indicated time point: persistent/refractory GD, antithyroid drugs over 5 years with positive TRAb. PBMC-derived RNA was used for the TCR library. Recruitment took place at an endocrinology department in Xi'an, China. Remarks on this clonotype: Its specificity is not known.

The clonotype originates from a female donor with Graves disease. The chain combines TRBV2 with TRBJ2-7; 8 bases agree with TRBD2. The input for sequencing was peripheral blood mononuclear cells (PBMCs), taken when the disease was refractory, from a patient treated with antithyroid drugs. The CDR3 DNA reads as TGTGCCAGCAGTGACACTAGCGGAGTCTACGAGCAGTACTTC. Its translation is CASSDTSGVYEQYF.